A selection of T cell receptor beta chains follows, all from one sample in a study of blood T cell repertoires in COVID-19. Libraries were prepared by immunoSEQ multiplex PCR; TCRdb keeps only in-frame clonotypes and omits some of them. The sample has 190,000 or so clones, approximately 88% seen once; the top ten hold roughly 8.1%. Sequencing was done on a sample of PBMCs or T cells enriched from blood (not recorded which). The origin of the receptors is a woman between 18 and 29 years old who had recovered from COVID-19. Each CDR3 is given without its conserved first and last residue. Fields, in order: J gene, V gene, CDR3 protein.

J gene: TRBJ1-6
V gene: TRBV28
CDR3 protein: ASSLFGQESSPLH

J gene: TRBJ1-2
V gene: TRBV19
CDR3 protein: ASSISGGSGGYT

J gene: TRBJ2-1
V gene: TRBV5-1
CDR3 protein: ASSLAHRTGLSSYNEQF

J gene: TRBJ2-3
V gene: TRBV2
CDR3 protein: ATGLATDTQY

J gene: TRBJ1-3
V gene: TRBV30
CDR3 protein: AWSTGSSGNTIY

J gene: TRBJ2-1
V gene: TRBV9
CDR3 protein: ASSQRGTSYNEQF

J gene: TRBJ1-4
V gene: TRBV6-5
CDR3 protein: ASSYGTGDEKLF

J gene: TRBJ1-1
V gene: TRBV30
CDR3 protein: AWSRTRNTEAF

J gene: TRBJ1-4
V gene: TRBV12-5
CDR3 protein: ASGEVGQHRAQEKLF

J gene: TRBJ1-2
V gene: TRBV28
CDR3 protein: ASSRRGHGYT

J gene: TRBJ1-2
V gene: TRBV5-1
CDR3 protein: ASGNGQFYGYT

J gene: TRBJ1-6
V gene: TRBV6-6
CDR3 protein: ASSRTALSSYNSPLH

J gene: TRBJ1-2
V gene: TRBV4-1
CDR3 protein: ASSLRDRSNYGYT

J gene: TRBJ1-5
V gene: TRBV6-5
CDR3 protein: ASSYVQGNQPQH

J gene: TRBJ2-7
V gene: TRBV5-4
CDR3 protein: ASSSGTGVYEQY

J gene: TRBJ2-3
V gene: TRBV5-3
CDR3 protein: ARSEGQRTDTQY

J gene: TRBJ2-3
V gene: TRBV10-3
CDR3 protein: AIGGQGGTDTQY

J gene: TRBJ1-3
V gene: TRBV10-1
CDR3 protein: ASSAGQGSSGNTIY

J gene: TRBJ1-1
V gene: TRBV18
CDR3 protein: ASSDREQNTEAF

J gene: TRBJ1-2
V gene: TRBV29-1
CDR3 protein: SVEDTGGYT

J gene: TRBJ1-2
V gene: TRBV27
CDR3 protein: ASSLSPGTGSYSYGYT

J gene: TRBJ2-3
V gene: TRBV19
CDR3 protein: ASCSGGGSSQY

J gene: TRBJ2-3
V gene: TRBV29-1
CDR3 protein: SLKGASRDTQY